Below are 17 T cell receptor beta chains sequenced from a single sample in a study of graft-versus-host responses after intestinal transplantation. Some clones are missing from TCRdb's copy, which holds only in-frame ones; the method was immunoSEQ multiplex PCR. The sample carries some 69,000 clones, more than 90% recorded once. Sequencing used bone marrow, obtained 700 to 750 days after intestinal transplantation. The receptors were gathered from a human patient who received an intestinal transplant, so some T cells may come from the graft donor.

The chain employs TRBV6-5 and TRBJ2-5; D is unclear. CDR1 and CDR2 (germline): MNHEY, SVGAGI. This CDR3 region has 15 residues. Trimming pared 0 bases from V and 0 bases from J, leaving 8 bases between. CDR3 DNA sequence: TGTGCCAGCAGTTACTCAGGGCAATACCAAGAGACCCAGTACTTC. Protein product: CASSYSGQYQETQYF.

The chain has TRBV29-1 and TRBJ1-2; D is unresolved. Germline CDR1 SQVTM, CDR2 ANQGSEA. V gave up 7 bases and J gave up 4 bases, with 10 bases separating them. The CDR3 is made up of 11 amino acids. The CDR3 DNA reads as TGCAGCGCGGATTCGGCCTATGGCTACACCTTC. Protein sequence: CSADSAYGYTF.

This rearrangement joins TRBV19 to TRBJ2-3, with 14 bases aligning to TRBD2. CDR1 and CDR2 (germline): LNHDA, SQIVND (reference sequence). The CDR3 length is 17 residues. Trimming took 4 bases from V and 2 from J; bases not matched to a gene: 5. CDR3 nucleotide sequence: TGTGCCAGTAGTACCGGACTAGCGGGGGGCTTCACAGATACGCAGTATTTT. This encodes CASSTGLAGGFTDTQYF. The entire variable domain, with the rest obtained from reference TRBV19 and TRBJ2-3, is as follows: DGGITQSPKYLFRKEGQNVTLSCEQNLNHDAMYWYRQDPGQGLRLIYYSQIVNDFQKGDIAEGYSVSREKKESFPLTVTSAQKNPTAFYLCASSTGLAGGFTDTQYFGPGTRLTVL.

This clone was recorded only once. For the CDR3, the DNA is TGCAGCGTTGTTCCCCGCGGCTACAATGAGCAGTTCTTC. It is translated as CSVVPRGYNEQFF. The chain is built from TRBV29-1 and TRBJ2-1; D is unresolved. V shed 4 bases and J shed 3 bases, with 10 bases lying between them. The CDR3 runs to 13 residues. Germline loops: CDR1 SQVTM, CDR2 ANQGSEA.

This chain uses TRBV5-6 with TRBJ2-1, with D unresolved. Looked up from germline, CDR1 is SGHDT and CDR2 is YYEEEE. The CDR3 extends over 12 amino acids. V was cut by 0 bases and J by 8 bases, with 6 bases left in between. CDR3 nucleotide sequence: TGTGCCAGCAGCTTGGATGAATATGAGCAGTTCTTC. Protein product: CASSLDEYEQFF.

V is TRBV18 and J is TRBJ2-7; 14 nucleotides agree with TRBD2. CDR3 length: 16 amino acids. Germline CDR1 KGHSH, CDR2 LQKENI. With V trimmed by 6 bases and J by 4 bases, 8 bases remained unmatched. CDR3 sequence: CASSRGTSGRSYEQYF. The DNA for the CDR3 is TGTGCCAGCTCCCGTGGGACTAGCGGGAGATCGTACGAGCAGTACTTC. Filled out from reference TRBV18 and TRBJ2-7, the complete variable domain reads NAGVMQNPRHLVRRRGQEARLRCSPMKGHSHVYWYRQLPEEGLKFMVYLQKENIIDESGMPKERFSAEFPKEGPSILRIQQVVRGDSAAYFCASSRGTSGRSYEQYFGPGTRLTVT.

The chain couples TRBV15 to TRBJ1-2; the D gene is possibly TRBD1 (6 bases). Germline V gene data show CDR1 as LNHNV and CDR2 as YYDKDF (reference sequence). This CDR3 has 16 residues. V gave up 2 bases and J gave up 7 bases, with 20 bases separating them. As DNA, the CDR3 is TGTGCCACCAGCAGACCCCTACGGATAGGGGGATCTGGCTACACCTTC. This gives the protein CATSRPLRIGGSGYTF.

The chain couples TRBV5-1 to TRBJ2-3; 7 positions agree with TRBD1. V gave up 4 bases and J gave up 0 bases; unmatched junction bases: 8. This CDR3 has 16 residues. Looked up from germline, CDR1 is SGHRS and CDR2 is YFSETQ. CDR3 in amino acids: CASSPGDRTSTDTQYF. As DNA, the CDR3 is TGCGCCAGCAGCCCAGGGGACAGAACTAGCACAGATACGCAGTATTTT.

The gene calls are TRBV28 and TRBJ1-2, with 9 bases fitting TRBD1. The CDR3 spans 13 residues. The germline V gene has CDR1 MDHEN and CDR2 SYDVKM. V was clipped by 3 bases and J by 6 bases; unmatched bases: 2. The chain's CDR3 is CASSLTGGDGYTF. The CDR3 region has the DNA TGTGCCAGCAGTTTGACAGGGGGTGATGGCTACACCTTC.

CDR3 residues: CASSLDRQYNSPLHF. In DNA form, the CDR3 reads TGTGCCAGCAGCTTGGACAGACAATATAATTCACCCCTCCACTTT. This rearrangement joins TRBV5-4 to TRBJ1-6, with D uncertain. The V gene lost 0 bases and the J gene lost 4 bases, with 8 bases spanning the gap. The germline CDR1 and CDR2 sequences are SGHNT and YYREEE (reference sequence). CDR3 size: 15 residues.

The chain employs TRBV2 and TRBJ2-1, with 8 bases identical to TRBD2. J gave up 14 bases and V 6 bases, and 6 bases lay outside the gene matches. This CDR3 has 11 amino acids. Per the germline V gene, CDR1 is SNHLY and CDR2 is FYNNEI. The CDR3 spells CASRMGREEFF. In DNA, the CDR3 is TGTGCCAGCAGGATGGGGCGGGAGGAGTTCTTC.

The chain joins TRBV6-5 to TRBJ1-1; TRBD1 is a possible D gene (6 bases). V was shortened by 5 bases and J by 1 base, with 14 bases between the two germline ends. The CDR3 runs 15 residues. The germline V gene encodes CDR1 MNHEY and CDR2 SVGAGI. The CDR3 DNA reads as TGTGCCAGCAGTCAATTCCAGGGGCGGAACACTGAAGCTTTCTTT. Amino acids: CASSQFQGRNTEAFF.

The chain combines TRBV6-6 with TRBJ2-7; possible D gene TRBD1, 5 bases. The CDR3 is made up of 14 amino acids. Trimming shortened V by 0 bases and J by 7 bases, and 13 bases separated the two germline ends. Germline V lookup: CDR1 MNHNY, CDR2 SVGAGI (reference sequence). The CDR3 sequence: CASSYSDNILEQYF. The DNA for the CDR3 is TGTGCCAGCAGTTACTCGGACAATATTTTGGAGCAGTACTTC.

The CDR3 reads CAITSRGEGTEAFF. CDR3 nucleotides: TGTGCCATCACCTCTCGAGGGGAGGGCACTGAAGCTTTCTTT. This rearrangement joins TRBV10-3 to TRBJ1-1; D is possibly TRBD1 (5 bases). V gave up 7 bases and J gave up 4 bases, with 16 bases separating them. CDR3 size: 14 residues. Germline values: CDR1 ENHRY, CDR2 SYGVKD.

J is TRBJ2-1 and V is TRBV9, with 10 nucleotides matching TRBD2. CDR3 length equals 15 residues. Germline lookup yields CDR1 SGDLS and CDR2 YYNGEE. With 0 bases clipped from V and 9 bases from J, the junction kept 6 bases outside the gene matches. CDR3 coding DNA: TGTGCCAGCAGCGTAGACCTAGCGGGAGTGTCTGAGCAGTTCTTC. It codes for CASSVDLAGVSEQFF.

The rearrangement uses TRBV10-2 and TRBJ2-1; TRBD2 aligns across 8 bases. This CDR3 contains 15 residues. V was pared by 5 bases and J by 0 bases, with 3 bases of the junction left unmatched. Germline V CDR1 and CDR2: WSHSY, SAAADI. The CDR3 spells CASSSTSASYNEQFF. The CDR3 region has the DNA TGCGCCAGCAGTTCGACTAGCGCCTCCTACAATGAGCAGTTCTTC.

The rearrangement joins TRBV2 to TRBJ2-3; D may be TRBD2 (6 bases). From germline, CDR1 is SNHLY and CDR2 FYNNEI. The V end was cut by 6 bases, the J end by 4 bases, with 17 bases between. The CDR3 sequence is 15 residues long. As DNA, the CDR3 is TGTGCCAGCAGCTCCCAGGGACTGGGGGCAGATACGCAGTATTTT. Protein product: CASSSQGLGADTQYF. Full variable domain (missing parts from reference TRBV2 and TRBJ2-3): EPEVTQTPSHQVTQMGQEVILRCVPISNHLYFYWYRQILGQKVEFLVSFYNNEISEKSEIFDDQFSVERPDGSNFTLKIRSTKLEDSAMYFCASSSQGLGADTQYFGPGTRLTVL.